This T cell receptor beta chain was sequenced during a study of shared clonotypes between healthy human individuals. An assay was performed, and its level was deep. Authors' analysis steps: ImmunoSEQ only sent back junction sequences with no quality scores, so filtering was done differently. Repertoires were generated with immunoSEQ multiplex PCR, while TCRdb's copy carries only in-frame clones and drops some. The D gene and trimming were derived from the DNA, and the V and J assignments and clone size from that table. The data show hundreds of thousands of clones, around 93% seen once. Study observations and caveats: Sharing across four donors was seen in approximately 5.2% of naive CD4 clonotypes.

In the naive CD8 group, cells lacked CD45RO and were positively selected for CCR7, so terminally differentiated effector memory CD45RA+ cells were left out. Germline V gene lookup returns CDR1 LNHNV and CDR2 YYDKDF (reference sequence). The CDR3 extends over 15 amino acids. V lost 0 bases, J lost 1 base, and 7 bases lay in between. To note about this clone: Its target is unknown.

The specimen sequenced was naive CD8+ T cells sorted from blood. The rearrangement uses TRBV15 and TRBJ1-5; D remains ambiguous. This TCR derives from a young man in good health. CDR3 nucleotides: TGTGCCACCAGCAGAGATGCAGAGAGCAATCAGCCCCAGCATTTT. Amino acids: CATSRDAESNQPQHF.